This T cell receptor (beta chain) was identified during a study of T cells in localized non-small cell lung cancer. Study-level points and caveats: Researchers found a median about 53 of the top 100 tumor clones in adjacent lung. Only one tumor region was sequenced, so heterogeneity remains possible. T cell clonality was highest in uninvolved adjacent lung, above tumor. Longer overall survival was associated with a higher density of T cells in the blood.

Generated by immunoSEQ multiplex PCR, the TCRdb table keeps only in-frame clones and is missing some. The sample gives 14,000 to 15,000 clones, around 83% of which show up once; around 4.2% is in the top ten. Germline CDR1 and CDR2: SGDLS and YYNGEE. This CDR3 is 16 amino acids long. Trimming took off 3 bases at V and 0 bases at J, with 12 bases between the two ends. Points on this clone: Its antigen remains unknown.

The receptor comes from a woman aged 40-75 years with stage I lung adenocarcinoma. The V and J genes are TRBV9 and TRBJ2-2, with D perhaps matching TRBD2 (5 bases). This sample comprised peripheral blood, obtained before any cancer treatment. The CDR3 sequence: CASSAAAGANTGELFF. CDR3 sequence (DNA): TGTGCCAGCAGCGCCGCGGCGGGCGCGAACACCGGGGAGCTGTTTTTT.